This TCR beta chain was identified in a study of blood T cell repertoires in COVID-19 (dated by TCRdb to the early 2020s). Looking at the study overall: Samples covering the acute and convalescent phases of COVID-19 were provided by collaborators in the United States, Italy and Spain. The prospective study material was composed of cDNA or gDNA derived from T cells, B-cell-depleted T cells, or PBMCs. Deeply sampled blood TCRbeta repertoires from subjects exposed to, actively infected with, or recovered from COVID-19 were included in the dataset. The repertoires were released in a freely available public database intended as a resource for research on the immune response to SARS-CoV-2. Samples were obtained from the ongoing ImmuneRACE study (first 160 participants) and from roughly 1,300 subjects provided by 6 global collaborators. A de-identified subject ID, COVID-19 status, age in years and sex were almost always included in the sample metadata. Where available, HLA class I and class II types were obtained from metadata supplied by the sample provider rather than from assay-based typing.

General conclusions and limits of the study: Clinical and demographic metadata were provided uncurated, with the amount varying by source and participant.

Enrolling through a virtual design, the prospective study's participants ranged in age from roughly 18 to 90 years and lived across roughly 23 United States geographic areas. To assign participants to cohorts, the prospective study relied on clinical history that participants themselves reported in a screening survey and a study questionnaire. Recovered participants in ImmuneRACE Cohort 3 were defined as having two consecutive negative NP/OP PCR tests, clearance from a healthcare professional, or resolution of symptoms. Each participant in the prospective study had whole blood, serum and a nasopharyngeal or oropharyngeal swab collected by mobile phlebotomists. Over a roughly 2-month period, participants in the prospective study had the option of providing additional blood draws and questionnaires. Prospective study blood samples were shipped either frozen or at room temperature before DNA extraction.

As for this clone: The antigen it recognizes is unknown. Base quality data are lacking; no much larger clone is found one base away.

The immunoSEQ Assay, a bias-controlled multiplex PCR, was used to amplify TCRbeta CDR3 regions from genomic DNA. In the paper's pipeline: Within the assay, amplification of reference gene primers was used to estimate how many nucleated cells each sample contained. To quantify the absolute abundance of each unique TCRbeta CDR3 rearrangement, sequence reads were collapsed and filtered. Productive Simpson clonality was computed per sample as the square root of Simpson's diversity index over productive rearrangements. Here the immuneACCESS table is served through TCRdb, limited to in-frame sequences with V and J called. Missing clones are a known gap in these copies; in checked studies unresolved V genes cover under half, and the rest lacks a known reason. That table supplies the V and J calls and clone size; D and trimming were determined from the DNA. For this sample there are more than 250,000 clones; approximately 90% appear just once. Jointly, the top ten make up 6% to 7% of the sample.

Taken from cysteine to phenylalanine, the CDR3 has 12 residues. Solely the CDR3 DNA is kept, with 36 bases framed from the first base. The germline V gene encodes CDR1 SQVTM and CDR2 ANQGSEA. V is cut by 5 bases and J by 3 bases, and the space between the germline ends is 11 bases. This sequence uses TRBV29-1 and TRBJ2-7; no D gene can be assigned with confidence. The source of this sequence is a woman between 35 and 50 years old who had recovered from COVID-19. Sequences were obtained from PBMCs or T cells enriched from blood (not recorded which). The encoded CDR3 is CSVLVDDYEQYF. The DNA sequence is as follows: TGCAGCGTTCTCGTAGATGACTACGAGCAGTACTTC.